The clone carrying this T cell receptor beta chain was seen only once. The antigen remains unidentified. The protocol was immunoSEQ multiplex PCR, while the TCRdb copy is restricted to in-frame clones and leaves out a portion. Of approximately 160,000 clones detected, less than 95% appear once; the ten largest clones hold approximately 2.8%. The V segment lost 4 bases and the J segment 2 bases; nucleotides outside the gene matches: 5. The CDR3 has 15 amino acids. Germline V gene sequence: CDR1 SGHNT, CDR2 YENEEA. The sample originates from a study of T cell responses to AZD1222 COVID-19 vaccine. Study-wide results and limits: Baseline seropositivity occurred in only six AZD1222 recipients. Spike as a whole was targeted by vaccine-associated CD4 TCRs, dominant at 160-218 and 743-854. It was only after the peak T cell response that any repertoires were sampled.

The sequencing here drew on peripheral blood, taken on day 0 of AZD1222 vaccination. This clonotype was obtained from an adult in good health. V is TRBV11-3 and J is TRBJ2-3, with 8 bases fitting TRBD2. The CDR3 region is CASSSGGRHTDTQYF. In DNA form, the CDR3 reads TGTGCCAGCAGCTCGGGGGGGCGACACACAGATACGCAGTATTTT.